The 12 T cell receptor beta chains presented below share a single source sample, sequenced in a study of blood T cell repertoires in COVID-19. Some clones are missing from TCRdb's copy, which holds only in-frame ones; the method was immunoSEQ multiplex PCR. The sample comprises around 320,000 clones, 90% of which are singletons, and around 4.5% rests with the top ten. The sequencing sample was made of PBMCs or T cells enriched from blood (not recorded which). These TCRs come from a woman under 30 with acute COVID-19.

The chain combines TRBV19 with TRBJ2-7; 14 bases fit TRBD2. The CDR3 runs to 20 residues. Germline CDR1 reads LNHDA; CDR2 reads SQIVND (reference sequence). Losses at the gene ends were 6 bases for V and 0 bases for J; bases not matched to a gene: 16. CDR3 residues: CASRRTRGGLAGASSYEQYF. CDR3 nucleotide sequence: TGTGCCAGTAGAAGGACACGCGGGGGACTAGCGGGGGCGAGCTCCTACGAGCAGTACTTC.

The CDR3 sequence is CASTGWDRTNSPLHF. The CDR3 nucleotides are TGTGCCAGCACAGGTTGGGACAGGACTAATTCACCCCTCCACTTT. The chain employs TRBV28 and TRBJ1-6; 8 positions match TRBD1. The V and J ends lost 7 bases and 6 bases, in that order; junction bases with no gene match: 8. The CDR3 covers 15 residues. Germline V gene data show CDR1 as MDHEN and CDR2 as SYDVKM.

The chain carries TRBV30 and TRBJ2-6; D possibly corresponds to TRBD1 (6 bases). This CDR3 is 15 amino acids long. Per germline, CDR1 GTSNPN and CDR2 SVGIG (reference sequence). Trimming took off 1 base at V and 0 bases at J, with 7 bases between the two ends. CDR3 DNA: TGTGCCTGGAGTGAACAGGGCTCTGGGGCCAACGTCCTGACTTTC. It translates to CAWSEQGSGANVLTF.

This rearrangement joins TRBV2 to TRBJ1-6; D remains unclear. This CDR3 region has 16 residues. The germline gives CDR1 SNHLY, CDR2 FYNNEI. V was pared by 6 bases and J by 0 bases, with 12 bases between. Here the CDR3 DNA reads TGTGCCAGCAGCCCCGGAGGGAGCTCCTATAATTCACCCCTCCACTTT. Protein: CASSPGGSSYNSPLHF.

The chain combines TRBV29-1 with TRBJ1-3, with 9 positions matching TRBD1. There are 14 residues in the CDR3. The V segment lost 5 bases and the J segment 8 bases; nucleotides outside the gene matches: 10. In germline, CDR1 is SQVTM, CDR2 ANQGSEA. CDR3 residues: CSVSPGQGYDTIYF. The CDR3 DNA follows: TGCAGCGTTTCACCGGGACAGGGTTACGACACCATATATTTT.

V usage is TRBV11-3 and J usage is TRBJ1-2; weak D call: TRBD1 (5 bases). CDR3 length: 15 amino acids. CDR1 is SGHNT, CDR2 YENEEA, per germline. The ends were cut back, 2 bases at V and 8 bases at J, with 18 bases in the middle. CDR3 sequence reads: CASSLTPAGKEGYTF. CDR3 nucleotides: TGTGCCAGCAGCTTAACCCCTGCAGGGAAGGAGGGCTACACCTTC.

V is TRBV27 and J is TRBJ2-2; D possibly corresponds to TRBD2 (7 bases). V was cut by 2 bases and J by 6 bases, with 19 bases left in between. The CDR3 covers 17 residues. Looked up from germline, CDR1 is MNHEY and CDR2 is SMNVEV (reference sequence). The CDR3 sequence is CASSLPRLGGAAGELFF. CDR3 nucleotides: TGTGCCAGCAGTTTACCGCGCCTTGGGGGGGCCGCCGGGGAGCTGTTTTTT.

The chain employs TRBV3-1 (or the pseudogene TRBV3-2) and TRBJ2-5, with TRBD1 as a possible D gene (6 bases). Germline CDR1 reads LGHDT; CDR2 reads YNNKEL (reference sequence). This CDR3 spans 14 amino acids. Deletions cut 2 bases from V and 8 bases from J, with 15 bases between. CDR3 bases: TGTGCCAGCAGCCAATCCTTCATACAGGGCACCCAGTACTTC. Its translation: CASSQSFIQGTQYF.

J is TRBJ2-3 and V is TRBV9, with TRBD2 matching over 8 bases. The CDR3 is 15 residues long. Per germline, CDR1 SGDLS and CDR2 YYNGEE. Trimming at V came to 10 bases and at J to 6 bases, leaving 16 bases not matched to a gene. CDR3 nucleotide sequence: TGTGCCTCCTGTCAAATGGGGGCGGGAGGCGATACGCAGTATTTT. Translating gives CASCQMGAGGDTQYF.

The genes are TRBV28 and TRBJ2-4, with D possibly being TRBD1 (6 bases). Per the germline V gene, CDR1 is MDHEN and CDR2 is SYDVKM. The length of the CDR3 is 13 residues. V was shortened by 8 bases and J by 3 bases, with 11 bases between the two germline ends. The chain's CDR3 is CASQQGDKNIQYF. The CDR3 DNA is TGTGCCAGCCAACAGGGTGACAAAAACATTCAGTACTTC.

This sequence joins TRBV27 and TRBJ1-2, with TRBD1 matching over 8 bases. The CDR3 runs 14 residues. After removal of 7 bases from V and 2 bases from J, the junction contained 6 bases not matched to a gene. The germline CDR1 and CDR2 sequences are MNHEY and SMNVEV (reference sequence). CDR3 sequence (DNA): TGTGCCAGCACTTTTACAGGGGGAAACTATGGCTACACCTTC. This codes for CASTFTGGNYGYTF.

CDR3 amino acids: CASSLSGTYNEQFF. The CDR3 nucleotides are TGTGCCAGCAGTTTGAGCGGGACGTACAATGAGCAGTTCTTC. The chain joins TRBV27 to TRBJ2-1; 7 nucleotides agree with TRBD2. V lost 3 bases, J lost 4 bases, and 3 bases stayed unmatched. The CDR3 is 14 residues long. Per the germline V gene, CDR1 is MNHEY and CDR2 is SMNVEV (reference sequence).